This TCR beta chain was profiled in a study of T cell repertoires in cytomegalovirus infection. About the study: Recently identified HLA-C-restricted CMV epitopes were used, and well-studied HLA-B-restricted CMV epitopes were used as well. Shared public TCR beta signatures pointed to both CMV infection and a matching HLA type. Study-wide points: People with CMV and the relevant HLA were identified by cumulative public TCR beta family frequency. Clonotypes of TCR beta that were HLA-C-restricted and CMV-specific dominated the ex vivo response.

This clonotype was seen many times. Its matching antigen is unknown. TCRdb re-derived calls from the reads in MiXCR, one entry per CDR3 protein. The table lists some 320,000 distinct CDR3 sequences, under 35% of them singletons, with roughly 20% in the top ten. Trimming removed 7 bases from V and 3 bases from J, with 16 bases in between. This CDR3 is 14 amino acids long. Germline V CDR1 and CDR2: SGHAT, FQNNGV. V gene TRBV11-2 combines with J gene TRBJ2-7; either TRBD1 or TRBD2 may fit D (6 bases each). The clonotype comes from a human donor in good health (CMV status not recorded). Some clones in this sample may be carry-over from other donors' samples. Sequencing was performed on cultured PBMCs, taken from culture after CMV antigen stimulation. CDR3 nucleotide sequence: TGTGCCAGCACCCCCTGGGGGGACAACTACGAGCAGTACTTC. It translates to CASTPWGDNYEQYF.